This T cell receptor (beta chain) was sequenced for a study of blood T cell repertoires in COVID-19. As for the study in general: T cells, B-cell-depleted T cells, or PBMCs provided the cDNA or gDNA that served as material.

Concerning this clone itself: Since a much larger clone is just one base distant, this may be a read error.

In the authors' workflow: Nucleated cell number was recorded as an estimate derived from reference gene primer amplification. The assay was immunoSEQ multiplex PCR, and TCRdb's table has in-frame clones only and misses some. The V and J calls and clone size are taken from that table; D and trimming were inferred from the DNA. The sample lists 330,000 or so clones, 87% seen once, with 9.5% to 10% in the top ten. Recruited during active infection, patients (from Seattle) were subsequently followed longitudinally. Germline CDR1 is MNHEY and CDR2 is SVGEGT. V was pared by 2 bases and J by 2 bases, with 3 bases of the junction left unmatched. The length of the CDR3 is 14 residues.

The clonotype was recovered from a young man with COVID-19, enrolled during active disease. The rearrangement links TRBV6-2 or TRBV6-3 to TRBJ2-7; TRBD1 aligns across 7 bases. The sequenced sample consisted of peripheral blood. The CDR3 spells CASSYGTGAYEQYF. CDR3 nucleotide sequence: TGTGCCAGCAGTTACGGAACAGGGGCCTACGAGCAGTACTTC.